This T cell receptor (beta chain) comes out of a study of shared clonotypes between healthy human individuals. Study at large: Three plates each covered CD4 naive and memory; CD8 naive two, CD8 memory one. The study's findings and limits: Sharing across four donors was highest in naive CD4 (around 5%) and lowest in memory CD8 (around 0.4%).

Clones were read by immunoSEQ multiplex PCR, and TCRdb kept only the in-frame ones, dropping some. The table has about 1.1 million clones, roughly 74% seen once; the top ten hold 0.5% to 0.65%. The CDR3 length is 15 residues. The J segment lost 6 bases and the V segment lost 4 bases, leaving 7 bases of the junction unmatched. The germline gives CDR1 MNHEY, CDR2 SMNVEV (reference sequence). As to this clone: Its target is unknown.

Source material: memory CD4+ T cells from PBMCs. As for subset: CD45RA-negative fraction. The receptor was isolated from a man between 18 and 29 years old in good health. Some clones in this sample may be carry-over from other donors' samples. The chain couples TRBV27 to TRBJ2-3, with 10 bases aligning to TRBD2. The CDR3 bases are TGTGCCAGCAGTTCCCCAGCGGGAGGGAGGGATACGCAGTATTTT. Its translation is CASSSPAGGRDTQYF.